The 16 T cell receptor beta chains below were found in one sample sequenced in a study of T-cell reconstitution after alpha-beta-depleted transplantation in children (TCRdb year 2016). Libraries were constructed by PCR. These reads were obtained on an Illumina HiSeq 2500. To normalize quantification of the TCRbeta repertoire, the TCR libraries were built with molecular barcoding that relied on unique molecular identifiers. TCRdb passed the public sequencing reads through fastp at Q25 and MiXCR, retaining productive beta sequences. A single entry per CDR3 protein holds the most common genes and DNA from its merged rows. The sample includes hundreds of thousands of distinct CDR3 sequences, with roughly 15% observed a single time. Of the sample, 0.85% to 1.3% falls within the top ten clones. Sequenced material: PBMCs from the stem cell graft donor, taken from the stem cell graft. The source of these receptors is a human donor who donated a stem cell graft to a child with acute myeloid leukemia.

J is TRBJ1-1 and V is TRBV30, with 8 bases lining up with TRBD1. The CDR3 extends over 16 amino acids. V was pared by 6 bases and J by 2 bases, with 14 bases of the junction left unmatched. Per germline, CDR1 GTSNPN and CDR2 SVGIG (reference sequence). The CDR3 loop reads CACPRGTGRKNTEAFF. For the CDR3, the DNA is TGTGCCTGTCCTCGGGGGACAGGACGTAAAAACACTGAAGCTTTCTTT.

The chain recombines TRBV20-1 with TRBJ1-5; D gene unclear. CDR3 length equals 12 residues. Between the trimmed V and J ends, which lost 6 bases and 7 bases, there was a span of 13 bases. Germline-derived CDR1 and CDR2 are DFQATT and SNEGSKA (reference sequence). In nucleotides, the CDR3 is TGCAGTGCAGGGAGATTACAGCAGCCCCAGCATTTT. It codes for CSAGRLQQPQHF.

The chain carries TRBV4-3 and TRBJ1-1; tentative D call: TRBD1 (6 bases). Germline lookup yields CDR1 LGHNA and CDR2 YSLEER. CDR3 length: 17 amino acids. Trimming shortened V by 4 bases and J by 4 bases, and 22 bases separated the two germline ends. In nucleotides, the CDR3 is TGCGCCAGCAGCCGAGATGTTTTACGGGGGCTGGGCACTGAAGCTTTCTTT. Translating gives CASSRDVLRGLGTEAFF.

This clonotype turned up a few times. CDR3 sequence (DNA): TGCAGTGCTAGAGGACAGGCACAGGGGCCCCAGCATTTT. Translating it yields CSARGQAQGPQHF. The rearrangement uses TRBV20-1 and TRBJ1-5, with a possible D match to TRBD1 (6 bases). The CDR3 runs to 13 residues. V lost 1 base to trimming and J lost 9 bases, with 13 bases between them. Per the germline V gene, CDR1 is DFQATT and CDR2 is SNEGSKA (reference sequence).

There are many counts of this clonotype. The chain employs TRBV7-2 and TRBJ1-2; maybe TRBD1 (6 bases). This CDR3 region has 16 residues. Trimming pared 5 bases from V and 2 bases from J, leaving 18 bases between. Germline V gives CDR1 SGHTA, CDR2 FQGNSA. The CDR3 bases are TGTGCCAGCAGCCCCAGAACAGGGACCACCAACTATGGCTACACCTTC. This codes for CASSPRTGTTNYGYTF.

This clonotype was recorded many times. The chain uses TRBV29-1 and TRBJ1-1; possibly TRBD1 for D (5 bases). V was cut by 4 bases and J by 7 bases, with 10 bases left in between. Germline CDR1 and CDR2: SQVTM and ANQGSEA. CDR3 length: 11 residues. The chain's CDR3 is CSVAGRDEAFF. CDR3 nucleotide sequence: TGCAGCGTTGCAGGGAGAGATGAAGCTTTCTTT.

This clonotype occurred many times. This rearrangement joins TRBV6-5 to TRBJ2-3; TRBD2 aligns across 10 bases. J was trimmed by 2 bases and V by 2 bases; bases with no gene match: 13. The CDR3 has 19 amino acids. Germline CDR1 and CDR2: MNHEY and SVGAGI. The CDR3 nucleotides read TGTGCCAGCAGTTACCCCCTCCTCCCACTAGCGGGGCTCACAGATACGCAGTATTTT. Its translation: CASSYPLLPLAGLTDTQYF.

This clonotype was counted many times. The rearrangement uses TRBV6-5 and TRBJ2-1; 7 nucleotides line up with TRBD2. V shed 6 bases and J 0 bases; nucleotides not matched to a gene: 11. Germline V gene data show CDR1 as MNHEY and CDR2 as SVGAGI. CDR3 length: 17 amino acids. For the CDR3, the DNA is TGTGCCAGCAGGCGAGCCGGGACGGGAGGCTCCTACAATGAGCAGTTCTTC. The encoded protein is CASRRAGTGGSYNEQFF.

This clonotype was found many times. The V call is TRBV5-1, the J call TRBJ1-1, with 8 bases identical to TRBD1. From germline, CDR1 is SGHRS and CDR2 YFSETQ. There are 15 residues in the CDR3. V gave up 3 bases and J gave up 1 base; unmatched junction bases: 5. The CDR3 region is CASSSTDRENTEAFF. DNA of the CDR3: TGCGCCAGCAGCTCCACGGACAGGGAGAACACTGAAGCTTTCTTT.

The CDR3 region has the DNA TGTGCCAGCAGCTTAGACTTTCACACCATATATTTT. Amino acids: CASSLDFHTIYF. The chain couples TRBV7-2 to TRBJ1-3; the D is unclear. In germline, CDR1 is SGHTA, CDR2 FQGNSA. The CDR3 consists of 12 residues. V was shortened by 1 base and J by 8 bases, with 6 bases between the two germline ends.

This clonotype was counted many times. The chain combines TRBV6-5 with TRBJ2-5, with D tentatively TRBD1 (5 bases). Germline V lookup: CDR1 MNHEY, CDR2 SVGAGI. This CDR3 is built from 14 residues. V gave up 8 bases and J gave up 6 bases, with 19 bases separating them. The CDR3 nucleotides are TGTGCCAGCCGTACCGCGCAGGGCGTGAAGACCCAGTACTTC. Translating it yields CASRTAQGVKTQYF.

As for this clonotype: A read error may account for a junction end that differs from germline. CDR3 sequence: CSAGRYNEKFF. The DNA of the CDR3 is TGCAGTGCTGGTCGATACAATGAGAAGTTCTTC. The gene calls are TRBV20-1 and TRBJ2-1; D remains ambiguous. Germline values: CDR1 DFQATT, CDR2 SNEGSKA (reference sequence). CDR3 length equals 11 residues.

This clonotype has just one count. V usage is TRBV13 and J usage is TRBJ2-1; D gene unclear. This CDR3 comprises 12 residues. Deletions cut 5 bases from V and 8 bases from J, with 10 bases between. Germline-derived CDR1 and CDR2 are PRHDT and FYEKMQ (reference sequence). CDR3 residues: CASSDLGYEQFF. In DNA form, the CDR3 reads TGTGCCAGCAGCGATCTCGGGTATGAGCAGTTCTTC.

The chain combines TRBV7-2 with TRBJ1-1; D unresolved. The V gene's germline CDR1 is SGHTA and CDR2 FQGNSA. V lost 5 bases, J lost 7 bases, and 17 bases lay in between. This CDR3 has 14 amino acids. The CDR3 region is CASSHMGSQIEAFF. The DNA for the CDR3 is TGTGCCAGCAGCCACATGGGGAGCCAGATTGAAGCTTTCTTT.

With respect to this clonotype: This may arise from a read error, as a much more abundant clone is one base away. The chain recombines TRBV28 with TRBJ2-3, with 11 bases identical to TRBD2. Trimming took 3 bases from V and 4 from J; bases not matched to a gene: 6. Germline assignment: CDR1 MDHEN and CDR2 SYDVKM. The CDR3 extends over 16 amino acids. CDR3: CASSLSTSGTSDTQYF. The CDR3 DNA reads as TGTGCCAGCAGTTTGTCGACTAGCGGGACCTCAGATACGCAGTATTTT.

There are a few counts of this clonotype. The rearrangement uses TRBV12-3 or TRBV12-4 and TRBJ1-5, with 10 bases fitting TRBD1. V dropped 5 bases and J dropped 10; count of bases not matched to a gene: 11. The CDR3 is made up of 15 amino acids. The CDR3 loop is CASSPSTGGTGPQHF. CDR3 bases: TGTGCCAGCAGTCCTTCGACAGGGGGCACGGGACCCCAGCATTTT.